This T cell receptor beta chain was identified during a study of T-cell memory formation after mild COVID-19. About the study: The TCR clusters were mostly specific to one donor.

Study conclusions and caveats: Pre-infection memory harbored some responding clones, suggesting cross-reactive memory joined. Contracting clones, day 15 to 85, had balanced CD4/CD8, and later expanders favored CD4+.

TCRdb reprocessed the 5' RACE reads via MiXCR and lists one record per CDR3 protein. The sample records approximately 290,000 distinct CDR3 sequences, approximately 16% being singletons. In its sample, this clonotype was seen a few times. Its antigen is unidentified. The source of this sequence is a man aged 18 to 29 who had mild COVID-19 (a few samples of this study predate the infection). Cell type and time point are not known. The specimen was PBMCs or a T cell subset sorted from them (not recorded which).

CDR3 sequence reads: CASSPQPGQRYGYTF. CDR3 DNA sequence: TGCGCCAGCTCCCCTCAACCGGGACAGCGCTATGGCTACACCTTC. The chain joins TRBV5-1 to TRBJ1-2; 7 bases fit TRBD1. This CDR3 region has 15 residues. V lost 7 bases, J lost 4 bases, and 13 bases stayed unmatched. The germline CDR1 and CDR2 sequences are SGHRS and YFSETQ. The variable domain in full, with the rest retrieved from reference TRBV5-1 and TRBJ1-2, is KAGVTQTPRYLIKTRGQQVTLSCSPISGHRSVSWYQQTPGQGLQFLFEYFSETQRNKGNFPGRFSGRQFSNSRSEMNVSTLELGDSALYLCASSPQPGQRYGYTFGSGTRLTVV.